These 21 T cell receptor beta chains were all obtained from the same sample, sequenced in a study of T-cell memory formation after mild COVID-19. Via MiXCR, TCRdb re-called the 5' RACE reads, giving one row per CDR3 protein. The sample yields 100,000 or so distinct CDR3 sequences, around 10% seen once. Sequenced sample: PBMCs or a T cell subset sorted from them (not recorded which). All receptors come from a man younger than 35 who had mild COVID-19 (a few samples of this study predate the infection). Cell type and time point are not known.

The chain joins TRBV6-1 to TRBJ2-5, with D tentatively TRBD1 or TRBD2 (5 bases each). V lost 3 bases and J lost 4, with 24 bases in between. Germline V CDR1 and CDR2: MNHNS, SASEGT. The CDR3 loop spans 18 amino acids. This CDR3 reads CASSDDLLGTSLRETQYF. As DNA, the CDR3 is TGTGCCAGCAGTGACGACCTCCTGGGGACGTCTTTGAGAGAGACCCAGTACTTC.

This clonotype was detected a few times. This rearrangement joins TRBV25-1 to TRBJ2-3, with 11 bases that match TRBD1. Germline V CDR1 and CDR2: MGHDK, SYGVNS. V shed 4 bases and J 6 bases; nucleotides not matched to a gene: 3. This CDR3 spans 14 amino acids. CDR3 nucleotide sequence: TGTGCCAGCAGTGTCCGGGACAGGGGGGATACGCAGTATTTT. Translated, it gives CASSVRDRGDTQYF.

This clonotype was detected a few times. The chain recombines TRBV4-1 with TRBJ2-2, with D maybe TRBD2 (5 bases). The CDR3 is 16 residues long. V was trimmed by 2 bases and J by 5 bases, leaving 15 bases between them. Looked up from germline, CDR1 is MGHRA and CDR2 is YSYEKL. The CDR3 sequence: CASSQPGSSWTGELFF. CDR3 bases: TGCGCCAGCAGCCAACCGGGGTCAAGTTGGACCGGGGAGCTGTTTTTT.

V and J are TRBV14 and TRBJ2-7, with no clear D. The V end lost 5 bases, the J end lost 7 bases, and 12 bases lay between the germline ends. The CDR3 runs 12 residues. CDR1 SGHDN and CDR2 FVKESK come from the germline V gene. The CDR3 here is CASSKTPREQYF. The CDR3 nucleotides read TGTGCCAGCAGCAAAACGCCTCGGGAGCAGTACTTC.

V and J are TRBV11-2 and TRBJ1-3; no clear D. V was shortened by 5 bases and J by 3 bases, with 11 bases between the two germline ends. Germline CDR1 is SGHAT and CDR2 is FQNNGV. The CDR3 is made up of 14 amino acids. CDR3 DNA sequence: TGTGCCAGCAGCGGTATGGGGTTTGGAAACACCATATATTTT. This gives the protein CASSGMGFGNTIYF.

The V call is TRBV27, the J call TRBJ1-2, with D maybe TRBD1 (6 bases). This CDR3 spans 12 amino acids. Germline lookup yields CDR1 MNHEY and CDR2 SMNVEV (reference sequence). V shed 6 bases and J shed 8 bases, with 13 bases lying between them. DNA for the CDR3: TGTGCCAGCAGGTCCTGGGGGCTCGGCTACACCTTC. It encodes CASRSWGLGYTF.

In this sample, this clonotype turned up a few times. This rearrangement joins TRBV29-1 to TRBJ1-1; perhaps TRBD1 as D (5 bases). Germline lookup yields CDR1 SQVTM and CDR2 ANQGSEA. The V end was cut by 0 bases, the J end by 2 bases, with 7 bases between. The CDR3 consists of 13 residues. The CDR3 sequence is CSVEEDTNTEAFF. The DNA for the CDR3 is TGCAGCGTTGAAGAGGACACCAACACTGAAGCTTTCTTT.

This clonotype was counted many times. V and J are TRBV18 and TRBJ2-4; perhaps TRBD2 as D (5 bases). The CDR3 is 16 residues long. Germline CDR1 and CDR2: KGHSH and LQKENI. V gave up 2 bases and J gave up 2 bases, with 13 bases separating them. The CDR3 DNA follows: TGTGCCAGCTCACCAATCGAGGGATTGCCCAAAAACATTCAGTACTTC. It encodes CASSPIEGLPKNIQYF. Combining the CDR3 with reference TRBV18 and TRBJ2-4 gives the whole variable domain NAGVMQNPRHLVRRRGQEARLRCSPMKGHSHVYWYRQLPEEGLKFMVYLQKENIIDESGMPKERFSAEFPKEGPSILRIQQVVRGDSAAYFCASSPIEGLPKNIQYFGAGTRLSVL.

The V call is TRBV12-5, the J call TRBJ2-2; D is uncertain. This CDR3 is 12 amino acids long. The V end lost 0 bases, the J end lost 7 bases, and 3 bases lay between the germline ends. Germline assignment: CDR1 LGHNT and CDR2 FRNRAP. CDR3 bases: TGTGCTAGTGGTTTGGTACTCGGGGAGCTGTTTTTT. Translated: CASGLVLGELFF.

The rearrangement uses TRBV5-4 and TRBJ2-1; 12 nucleotides line up with TRBD1. There are 14 residues in the CDR3. Germline V gene lookup returns CDR1 SGHNT and CDR2 YYREEE (reference sequence). J gave up 8 bases and V 5 bases, and 5 bases lay outside the gene matches. The CDR3 loop is CASRAGTGGDEQFF. The CDR3 nucleotides are TGTGCCAGCAGGGCCGGGACAGGGGGCGATGAGCAGTTCTTC. Combining the CDR3 with reference TRBV5-4 and TRBJ2-1 gives the whole variable domain ETGVTQSPTHLIKTRGQQVTLRCSSQSGHNTVSWYQQALGQGPQFIFQYYREEENGRGNFPPRFSGLQFPNYSSELNVNALELDDSALYLCASRAGTGGDEQFFGPGTRLTVL.

The gene calls are TRBV15 and TRBJ1-5, with D uncertain. The CDR3 totals 15 residues. V shed 6 bases and J shed 3 bases, with 15 bases lying between them. Germline lookup yields CDR1 LNHNV and CDR2 YYDKDF (reference sequence). CDR3 DNA: TGTGCCACCAGTCCACAAGGTGGGGACAATCAGCCCCAGCATTTT. Residues: CATSPQGGDNQPQHF.

J is TRBJ1-1 and V is TRBV12-3 or TRBV12-4, with 8 bases aligning to TRBD1. This CDR3 region has 14 residues. Trimming at V came to 6 bases and at J to 5 bases, leaving 8 bases not matched to a gene. CDR3 protein: CASSPGTGGTEAFF. The CDR3 DNA reads TGTGCCAGCAGCCCCGGGACAGGTGGGACTGAAGCTTTCTTT.

The CDR3: CASSLPGHYEQYV. The CDR3 nucleotides are TGTGCCAGCAGTTTACCGGGACATTACGAGCAGTACGTC. The genes are TRBV28 and TRBJ2-7; possible D gene TRBD1, 6 bases. The CDR3 runs 13 residues. Per germline, CDR1 MDHEN and CDR2 SYDVKM. V lost 2 bases, J lost 4 bases, and 9 bases lay in between.

This chain connects TRBV20-1 to TRBJ2-7; D remains ambiguous. From germline, CDR1 is DFQATT and CDR2 SNEGSKA (reference sequence). Deletions cut 7 bases from V and 3 bases from J, with 10 bases between. This CDR3 comprises 11 residues. CDR3 amino acids: CSVLGVYEQYV. In DNA, the CDR3 is TGCAGTGTACTTGGCGTCTACGAGCAGTACGTC.

This clonotype was observed a few times. The gene calls are TRBV4-2 and TRBJ2-7; D gene unclear. The CDR3 has 14 residues. Germline V CDR1 and CDR2: LGHNA, YNFKEQ. V gave up 0 bases and J gave up 2 bases, with 8 bases separating them. CDR3 region: CASSQDNGPYEQYF. Written as DNA, the CDR3 is TGTGCCAGCAGCCAAGATAATGGCCCCTACGAGCAGTACTTC.

J is TRBJ2-1 and V is TRBV20-1; TRBD2 matches 8 bases. V gave up 5 bases and J gave up 6 bases; unmatched junction bases: 12. Germline loops: CDR1 DFQATT, CDR2 SNEGSKA (reference sequence). The CDR3 is 15 residues long. Here the CDR3 reads CSAEEGTRSSNEQFF. In nucleotides, the CDR3 is TGCAGTGCTGAGGAAGGGACTAGATCTTCCAATGAGCAGTTCTTC.

Only a few counts were recorded for this clonotype. The V gene is TRBV6-1, the J gene TRBJ2-5, with 8 bases fitting TRBD1. Germline CDR1 is MNHNS and CDR2 is SASEGT. V trimming: 6 bases; J trimming: 4 bases; junction bases outside the gene matches: 4. The CDR3 has 13 residues. In DNA, the CDR3 is TGTGCCAGCAGGCAGGGGGCTGGAGAGACCCAGTACTTC. It specifies CASRQGAGETQYF.

This clonotype was recorded a few times. The genes are TRBV4-2 and TRBJ1-5, with TRBD1 as a possible D gene (5 bases). CDR3 length: 21 amino acids. Germline values: CDR1 LGHNA, CDR2 YNFKEQ. V lost 1 base and J lost 2, with 27 bases in between. The CDR3 coding sequence is TGTGCCAGCAGCCAAGGCCCCAGGGAATTGGGTCTATTTGATGGCAATCAGCCCCAGCATTTT. It encodes CASSQGPRELGLFDGNQPQHF.

The J gene is TRBJ2-1, the V gene TRBV7-2; D is ambiguous. Trimming pared 1 base from V and 2 bases from J, leaving 9 bases between. Germline lookup yields CDR1 SGHTA and CDR2 FQGNSA. This CDR3 comprises 15 residues. In DNA form, the CDR3 reads TGTGCCAGCAGCTTAGGGGGATCCCCCTACAATGAGCAGTTCTTC. It codes for CASSLGGSPYNEQFF.

The sample holds many counts of this clonotype. V usage is TRBV7-9 and J usage is TRBJ2-4, with TRBD1 matching over 11 bases. This CDR3 is built from 16 residues. Germline CDR1 SEHNR, CDR2 FQNEAQ (reference sequence). V shed 5 bases and J 3 bases; nucleotides not matched to a gene: 6. This CDR3 is CASSAGQGASKNIQYF. The DNA of the CDR3 is TGTGCCAGCAGCGCAGGACAGGGGGCTAGCAAAAACATTCAGTACTTC.

There are a few counts of this clonotype. This chain connects TRBV29-1 to TRBJ1-1, with 8 positions matching TRBD1. This CDR3 is built from 12 residues. The V and J ends lost 8 bases and 1 base, in that order; junction bases with no gene match: 3. CDR1 is SQVTM, CDR2 ANQGSEA, per germline. Here the CDR3 reads CSFGTGNTEAFF. In DNA, the CDR3 is TGCAGCTTTGGGACAGGGAACACTGAAGCTTTCTTT.